This T cell receptor (beta chain) was sequenced during a study of Ad26.COV2.S vaccination and SARS-CoV-2 variants. The table came from immunoSEQ multiplex PCR; TCRdb's copy has only in-frame clones and leaves some out. The sample lists roughly 420,000 clones; approximately 88% were seen once. Treatment in this sample: roughly 20 received Ad26.COV2.S at low or high dose, single or two shots; roughly 5 received placebo; per-sample allocation not given. On day 63 after the first injection, vaccine and placebo recipients gave samples. This clone has only one observation. The TCR comes from a person between 18 and 65 years old who received the Ad26.COV2.S COVID-19 vaccine or a placebo. The input for sequencing was peripheral blood, taken in a trial of Ad26.COV2.S vaccine versus placebo.

CDR3 loop: CASSEGVGGYEQYF. The CDR3 region has the DNA TGTGCCAGCAGTGAGGGTGTTGGGGGCTACGAGCAGTACTTC. The chain uses TRBV2 and TRBJ2-7; D is tentatively TRBD1 or TRBD2 (5 bases each). V shed 3 bases and J shed 3 bases, with 12 bases lying between them. CDR3 length: 14 residues. CDR1 SNHLY and CDR2 FYNNEI come from the germline V gene.